The subject of this entry is one T cell receptor (beta chain). Its antigen remains unidentified. Negative isolation was applied to CD8+ and CD4+ T cells, and FACS enrichment was applied to TEMRA cells. The source of the sample is a study of CD8 T cells in Susac syndrome. Random hexamers were used to reverse transcribe about 0.45 to 1 ug of RNA. Multiplex immunoSEQ PCR targeted 54 Vbeta and 13 Jbeta TCR beta segments. Using its own MiXCR run on the immunoSEQ multiplex PCR reads, TCRdb lists one record per CDR3 protein. The table lists some 110,000 distinct CDR3 sequences, roughly 95% of them singletons. Study outcomes and limitations: In Susac syndrome, the CD4+ T cell repertoires did not show clonal expansion. Acknowledgment was made by the study that its TCR sequencing and HLA analysis involved a relatively small number of individuals.

The origin of this receptor is a human donor with Susac syndrome. Specimen: CD4+ T cells from PBMCs.

CDR3 nucleotide sequence: TGTGCCAGCAGTTTAGACGGACTAGGGCAAGAGACCCAGTACTTC. Encoded protein: CASSLDGLGQETQYF. The chain links TRBV12-3 or TRBV12-4 to TRBJ2-5; 7 nucleotides line up with TRBD2. The trim removed 1 base at V and 2 bases at J, leaving 4 bases unmatched. This CDR3 spans 15 amino acids.